This T cell receptor (beta chain) was identified during a study of cytomegalovirus exposure and HLA in healthy donors. PCR involved 60 Vbeta and 13 Jbeta primers. Measured with immunoSEQ multiplex PCR; TCRdb has only the in-frame clones, and not every one. The sample has about 25,000 clones. The study's findings and limits: Researchers catalogued some 160 TCR beta chains as cytomegalovirus-associated.

With respect to this clone: Its antigen remains unknown.

The source is a male donor in good health and CMV-seropositive. The material sequenced was PBMCs.

The CDR3 is CASSGGSRDYPYGYTF. The CDR3 region has the DNA TGTGCCAGCAGTGGAGGCAGCAGGGACTACCCATATGGCTACACCTTC. The rearrangement joins TRBV6-4 to TRBJ1-2, with a weak D call TRBD1 (5 bases). The CDR3 spans 16 residues. Germline-derived CDR1 and CDR2 are MRHNA and SNTAGT. Deletions cut 4 bases from V and 5 bases from J, with 20 bases between.